This TCR beta chain was identified in a study of control samples from healthy donors and cancer patients. The data were produced by immunoSEQ multiplex PCR, yet TCRdb's version contains in-frame clones alone and is incomplete. There are around 150,000 clones in the sample; about 94% occur only once, and about 15% lies in the top ten. This CDR3 is 16 amino acids long. Between the trimmed V and J ends, which lost 3 bases and 2 bases, there was a span of 15 bases. Looked up from germline, CDR1 is KGHSH and CDR2 is LQKENI. This clonotype originated in a man aged 55 to 70 with colorectal cancer. Sequenced material: PBMCs. The rearrangement links TRBV18 to TRBJ2-3; D is perhaps TRBD1 or TRBD2 (5 bases each). The CDR3 DNA sequence: TGTGCCAGCTCACCTAATTCCGGGGCTTTCACAGATACGCAGTATTTT. Encoded protein: CASSPNSGAFTDTQYF.